This T cell receptor (beta chain) was retrieved from a study of vaccination effects on CD4 cells after COVID-19. Comments on this clone: Its matching antigen is unknown.

Germline CDR1 MNHEY, CDR2 SMNVEV (reference sequence). The CDR3 loop spans 14 amino acids. The germline V and J ends were trimmed by 1 base and 7 bases, with 11 bases remaining between them. Viral peptide pool expansion of antigen-specific CD4+ T cells preceded sequencing in the ViraFEST assay. The culture ran for nine to ten days, and then CD4+ T cells were isolated. Repertoires were generated with immunoSEQ multiplex PCR, while TCRdb's copy carries only in-frame clones and drops some. The sample carries 11,000 to 15,000 clones, approximately 82% recorded once. This TCR came from a human donor who received a COVID-19 vaccine. Sequencing was performed on CD4+ T cells from PBMCs cultured with HCoV-229E spike peptides, taken before COVID-19 vaccination. J is TRBJ1-5 and V is TRBV27; D possibly corresponds to TRBD1 (5 bases). The CDR3 loop reads CASSLFGGGQPQHF. CDR3 nucleotide sequence: TGTGCCAGCAGTTTATTCGGGGGTGGGCAGCCCCAGCATTTT.